The clone carrying this T cell receptor beta chain came up many times. The antigen remains unidentified. After template switching added a universal primer site, the resulting cDNA carried unique molecular identifiers. A single record per CDR3 protein comes from TCRdb applying MiXCR to the 5' RACE reads. The table has hundreds of thousands of distinct CDR3 sequences, under 9.5% seen once. This sample is drawn from a study of identical twins. Study conclusions and caveats: Models predicted too little out-of-frame TCR alpha sharing in monozygotic twins. It was possible that invariant MAIT and iNKT cells partly confounded the zero-insertion analyses.

Trimming took 7 bases from V and 6 from J, leaving 16 bases between them. Germline CDR1 reads SEHNR; CDR2 reads FQNEAQ (reference sequence). This CDR3 has 14 amino acids. These data were also filed under a second study, of yellow fever vaccine responses in identical twins. According to that study: Reported findings indicate that twins' vaccine T cell responses seemed partially convergent, partially personalized.

The clonotype originates from a young woman in good health. The rearrangement joins TRBV7-9 to TRBJ2-1; no definite D call. The sequencing sample was made of memory (CD45RO+) T cells sorted from blood. The CDR3 DNA reads as TGTGCCAGCACCACCCGACTGCCCCCCAATGAGCAGTTCTTC. Its protein is CASTTRLPPNEQFF. The whole variable domain, filled in from reference TRBV7-9 and TRBJ2-1, reads DTGVSQNPRHKITKRGQNVTFRCDPISEHNRLYWYRQTLGQGPEFLTYFQNEAQLEKSRLLSDRFSAERPKGSFSTLEIQRTEQGDSAMYLCASTTRLPPNEQFFGPGTRLTVL.